The rows below give T cell receptor beta chains drawn from one sample of a study of PD-1 blockade in classical Hodgkin lymphoma. Here immunoSEQ multiplex PCR was the method, and the copy in TCRdb shows in-frame clones only, minus some. The sample shows 14,000 or so clones, roughly four fifths of them seen only once. Sequenced material: peripheral blood mononuclear cells (PBMCs), taken at baseline. These receptors all come from a human donor with classical Hodgkin lymphoma. Each CDR3 is given without its conserved first and last residue. The order of the fields is J gene, CDR3 length, V gene, CDR3 protein.

J: TRBJ2-3
length: 11
V: TRBV19
CDR3: ACSRLSTDTQY

J: TRBJ2-7
length: 12
V: TRBV19
CDR3: ASSPGQGAKEQY

J: TRBJ1-2
length: 13
V: TRBV6-5
CDR3: ASSYSGLGFGGYT

J: TRBJ1-1
length: 10
V: TRBV5-1
CDR3: ASSIGDTEAF

J: TRBJ2-3
length: 14
V: TRBV13
CDR3: ASSLLAGASTDTQY

J: TRBJ2-2
length: 10
V: TRBV18
CDR3: ASSPTTGELF

J: TRBJ2-7
length: 15
V: TRBV30
CDR3: AWSDPSSDRVRYEQY

J: TRBJ1-6
length: 12
V: TRBV28
CDR3: ASSPGGSISPLH

J: TRBJ1-3
length: 13
V: TRBV5-8
CDR3: ASSPVREYGNTIY

J: TRBJ2-1
length: 12
V: TRBV2
CDR3: ASSEGEGSGEQF

J: TRBJ1-5
length: 10
V: TRBV10-2
CDR3: ASSESTTPQH

J: TRBJ2-5
length: 14
V: TRBV9
CDR3: ASSVAGTGGPETQY

J: TRBJ2-3
length: 15
V: TRBV9
CDR3: ASSVVVGGASTDTQY

J: TRBJ1-6
length: 12
V: TRBV27
CDR3: ASSQQGYNSPLH

J: TRBJ1-2
length: 10
V: TRBV7-9
CDR3: ASRPDIYGYT

J: TRBJ2-5
length: 14
V: TRBV11-2
CDR3: ASSLASGGTQETQY

J: TRBJ1-3
length: 12
V: TRBV2
CDR3: ASKSGGSGNTIY

J: TRBJ2-1
length: 13
V: TRBV19
CDR3: ASSIASGGYNEQF

J: TRBJ2-7
length: 11
V: TRBV10-3
CDR3: AIWDDQTYEQY

J: TRBJ2-1
length: 15
V: TRBV18
CDR3: ASSPRAGLAENNEQF

J: TRBJ2-2
length: 11
V: TRBV5-1
CDR3: ASFRGATGELF

J: TRBJ2-2
length: 9
V: TRBV28
CDR3: ASTSSGELF

J: TRBJ1-4
length: 11
V: TRBV27
CDR3: ASSLSGRSKLF

J: TRBJ2-7
length: 9
V: TRBV7-8
CDR3: ASSLYYEQY

J: TRBJ1-4
length: 12
V: TRBV2
CDR3: ASSVTRGSEKLF

J: TRBJ1-6
length: 15
V: TRBV27
CDR3: ASSLLGRSSYNSPLH

J: TRBJ2-2
length: 12
V: TRBV11-3
CDR3: ASSLALNTGELF

J: TRBJ2-6
length: 14
V: TRBV19
CDR3: ASSFTGSSGANVLT

J: TRBJ2-1
length: 12
V: TRBV27
CDR3: ASSKAGSYNEQF

J: TRBJ1-2
length: 10
V: TRBV2
CDR3: ASSGGSDGYT

J: TRBJ1-1
length: 12
V: TRBV7-9
CDR3: ASSSDRGGTEAF

J: TRBJ1-5
length: 14
V: TRBV5-8
CDR3: ASSLEREYSNQPQH

J: TRBJ1-4
length: 12
V: TRBV25-1
CDR3: ASSDGGVWEKLF

J: TRBJ2-5
length: 15
V: TRBV10-3
CDR3: AISAPPTSGGFETQY

J: TRBJ1-6
length: 12
V: TRBV28
CDR3: ASGTSANGSPLH

J: TRBJ2-1
length: 15
V: TRBV9
CDR3: ASSPEKGASLYNEQF

J: TRBJ1-1
length: 16
V: TRBV7-2
CDR3: ASSLGSGLGRVNTEAF

J: TRBJ1-6
length: 13
V: TRBV9
CDR3: ASSAWDGINSPLH

J: TRBJ1-3
length: 16
V: TRBV10-3
CDR3: AISSGQGGKTSGNTIY

J: TRBJ1-1
length: 12
V: TRBV23-1
CDR3: ASSTRTENTEAF

J: TRBJ2-2
length: 13
V: TRBV7-8
CDR3: ASSLRLFLTGELF